This T cell receptor (beta chain) originates from a study of response to subunit inactivated influenza vaccine. Findings and caveats of the study: It was suggested by the authors that few new T cells are recruited by each seasonal influenza vaccination.

Each CDR3 protein is one row after TCRdb ran MiXCR on the RT-PCR reads. The sample holds about 500,000 distinct CDR3 sequences; 16% are singletons and the top ten take roughly 3%. Only a few counts were recorded for this clonotype. Its cognate antigen is unknown. The origin of this receptor is a man between 50 and 70 years old who received an inactivated influenza vaccine. Sequencing used CD4+ T cells sorted from PBMCs, obtained approximately 25 months after vaccination.

CDR3 protein: CASSSPGRYYGYTF. DNA of the CDR3: TGTGCCAGCAGTTCCCCGGGACGATACTATGGCTACACCTTC. The rearrangement uses TRBV28 and TRBJ1-2, with D tentatively TRBD1 (5 bases). Looked up from germline, CDR1 is MDHEN and CDR2 is SYDVKM. V shed 4 bases and J shed 3 bases, with 12 bases lying between them. This CDR3 contains 14 residues.